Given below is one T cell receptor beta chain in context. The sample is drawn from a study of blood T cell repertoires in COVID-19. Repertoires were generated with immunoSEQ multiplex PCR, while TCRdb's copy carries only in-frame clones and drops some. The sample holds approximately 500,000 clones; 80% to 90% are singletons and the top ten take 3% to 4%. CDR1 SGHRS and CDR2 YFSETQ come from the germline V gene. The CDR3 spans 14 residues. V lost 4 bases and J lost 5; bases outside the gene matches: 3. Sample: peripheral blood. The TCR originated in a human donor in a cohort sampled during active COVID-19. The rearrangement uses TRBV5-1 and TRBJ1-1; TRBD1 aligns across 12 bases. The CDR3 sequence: CASSTGQGATEAFF. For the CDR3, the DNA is TGCGCCAGCAGCACGGGACAGGGGGCAACTGAAGCTTTCTTT.